This TCR beta chain was observed in a study of Ad26.COV2.S vaccination and SARS-CoV-2 variants. Study-wide results and caveats: Whether participants received vaccine or placebo, their non-spike TCR breadth was similar.

TCRdb keeps only in-frame clones here, not all; method: immunoSEQ multiplex PCR. The sample carries 350,000 to 500,000 clones, 90% recorded once. The CDR3 spans 13 residues. V shed 4 bases and J shed 6 bases, with 12 bases lying between them. Germline loops: CDR1 SGDLS, CDR2 YYNGEE. Of note for this clone: The target antigen is unknown.

The sample's treatment: 19 received Ad26.COV2.S at low or high dose, single or two shots; 5 received placebo; per-sample allocation not given. Repertoires come from day 63 after the first vaccine or placebo injection. It was an adult aged 18-55 years in Boston who was the donor. This receptor was taken from a person between 18 and 59 years old who received the Ad26.COV2.S COVID-19 vaccine or a placebo. The rearrangement uses TRBV9 and TRBJ2-3; D is uncertain. The sequences come from peripheral blood, collected in a trial of Ad26.COV2.S vaccine versus placebo. This chain's CDR3 is CASSPGRSDTQYF. CDR3 nucleotides: TGTGCCAGCAGCCCCGGGCGGTCGGATACGCAGTATTTT.